This TCR beta chain was obtained from a study of PD-1 blockade in classical Hodgkin lymphoma. Findings and limits, study-wide: At C4D1, TCR diversity had climbed significantly for CD4+ cells, though not for CD8+ cells.

The patients all showed relapse after autologous stem cell transplantation, while their brentuximab vedotin exposure varied. Classification of best responses gave complete response, partial response or progressive disease. With 0 bases clipped from V and 7 bases from J, the junction kept 8 bases outside the gene matches. Germline V lookup: CDR1 KGHSH, CDR2 LQKENI. This CDR3 has 16 residues. Some clones are missing from TCRdb's copy, which holds only in-frame ones; the method was immunoSEQ multiplex PCR. Of some 13,000 clones detected, around 86% appear once; the ten largest clones hold 37%. In the case of this clone: What it recognizes is unknown.

The chain has TRBV18 and TRBJ2-4; TRBD1 agrees at 8 bases. The specimen comprised peripheral blood mononuclear cells (PBMCs), sampled at baseline. The sequence was collected from a human donor with classical Hodgkin lymphoma. The CDR3 loop reads CASSPPNRGTWNIQYF. The CDR3 DNA is TGTGCCAGCTCACCACCCAACAGGGGGACTTGGAACATTCAGTACTTC.